This T cell receptor (beta chain) comes out of a study of T cell changes during pregnancy in multiple sclerosis. Germline V CDR1 and CDR2: MDHEN, SYDVKM. V gave up 2 bases and J gave up 1 base, with 8 bases separating them. This CDR3 spans 15 amino acids. Produced via immunoSEQ multiplex PCR; TCRdb's table is partial and in-frame only. Of under 75,000 clones in the sample, approximately 89% were seen once. The sample here was peripheral blood, taken in the third trimester of pregnancy. The chain has TRBV28 and TRBJ2-2; no reliable D call. The TCR originated in a female donor in good health, enrolled as a control in a pregnancy study. CDR3 in amino acids: CASSLANLNTGELFF. CDR3 in DNA: TGTGCCAGCAGTTTAGCCAACTTGAACACCGGGGAGCTGTTTTTT.